This T cell receptor (beta chain) derives from a study of shared clonotypes between healthy human individuals. The naive CD8 population came from CD45RO-negative cells selected for CCR7, without terminally differentiated effector memory CD45RA+ cells. Generated by immunoSEQ multiplex PCR, the TCRdb table keeps only in-frame clones and is missing some. The data hold hundreds of thousands of clones, with just over 90% observed a single time. Per the germline V gene, CDR1 is SEHNR and CDR2 is FQNEAQ (reference sequence). The CDR3 is 17 amino acids. The V and J ends lost 5 bases and 8 bases, in that order; junction bases with no gene match: 16.

Material: naive CD8+ T cells sorted from blood. This TCR derives from a man aged 30 to 45 in good health. The V call is TRBV7-9, the J call TRBJ2-1; 9 bases are a match to TRBD2. The CDR3 DNA reads TGTGCCAGCAGCCCTCAAAAGGCGGGAGGGCCCCTGTATGAGCAGTTCTTC. Protein: CASSPQKAGGPLYEQFF.